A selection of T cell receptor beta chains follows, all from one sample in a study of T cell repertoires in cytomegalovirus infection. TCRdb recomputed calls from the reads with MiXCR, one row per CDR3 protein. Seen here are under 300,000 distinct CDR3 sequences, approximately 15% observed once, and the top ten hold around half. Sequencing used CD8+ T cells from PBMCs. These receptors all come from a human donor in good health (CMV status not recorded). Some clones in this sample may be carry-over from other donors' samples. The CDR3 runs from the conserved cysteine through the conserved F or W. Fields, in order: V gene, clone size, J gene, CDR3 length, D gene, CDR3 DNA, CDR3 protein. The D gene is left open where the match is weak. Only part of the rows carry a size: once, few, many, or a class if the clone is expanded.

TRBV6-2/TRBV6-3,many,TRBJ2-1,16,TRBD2,TGTGCCAGCAGCAGCGAGGGACTAGCGACCTACAATGAGCAGTTCTTC,CASSSEGLATYNEQFF
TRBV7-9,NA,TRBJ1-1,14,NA,TGTGCCAGCAGCTTCGGCAGCCGGGGCACTGAAGCTTTCTTT,CASSFGSRGTEAFF
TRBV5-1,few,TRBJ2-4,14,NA,TGCGCCAGCAGCTTGGAAGGGGTGGGGGACATTCAGTACTTC,CASSLEGVGDIQYF
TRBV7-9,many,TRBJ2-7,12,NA,TGTGCCAGCAGCTTTGATTCCTACGAGCAGTACTTC,CASSFDSYEQYF
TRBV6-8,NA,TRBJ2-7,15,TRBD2,TGTGCCAGCAGTTACAAACTAGCGGGGGGATACGAGCAGTACTTC,CASSYKLAGGYEQYF
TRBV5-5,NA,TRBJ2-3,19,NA,TGTGCCAGCAGCTGGAGGGGGTTAGACCTAGCGGCTAGCACAGATACGCAGTATTTT,CASSWRGLDLAASTDTQYF
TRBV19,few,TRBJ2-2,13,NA,TGTGCCAGTGAGGGCGCAAGTACCGGGGAGCTGTTTTTT,CASEGASTGELFF
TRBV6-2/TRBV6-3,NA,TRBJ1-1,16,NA,TGTGCCAGCAGTTACTCGTCCGGCAGAGGGTACACTGAAGCTTTCTTT,CASSYSSGRGYTEAFF
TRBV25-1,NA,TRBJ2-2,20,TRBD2,TGTGCCAGCAGTGAACTCTTTCTGGGAAGACTAGCGGGTACAACCGGGGAGCTGTTTTTT,CASSELFLGRLAGTTGELFF
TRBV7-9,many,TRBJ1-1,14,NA,TGTGCCAGCAGCCCCCAGGAGGAAAACCTTGAAGCTTTCTTT,CASSPQEENLEAFF